Presented here are 27 T cell receptor beta chains from one specimen sequenced in a study of blood T cell repertoires in COVID-19. Measured with immunoSEQ multiplex PCR; TCRdb has only the in-frame clones, and not every one. The sample includes some 31,000 clones, 85% of them seen just once. Sequencing was done on a sample of peripheral blood. All receptors derive from a human donor with acute or convalescent COVID-19. The donor label of this sample is uncertain.

The chain couples TRBV12-5 to TRBJ2-2; weak D call: TRBD2 (6 bases). The germline V gene encodes CDR1 LGHNT and CDR2 FRNRAP. The V gene lost 3 bases and the J gene lost 6 bases, with 17 bases spanning the gap. The CDR3 consists of 16 residues. This CDR3 reads CASGFGRQKSSGELFF. The CDR3 DNA is TGTGCTAGTGGTTTTGGGAGGCAAAAGTCGTCCGGGGAGCTGTTTTTT.

V usage is TRBV2 and J usage is TRBJ1-4; 7 nucleotides align to TRBD1. Germline V gene data show CDR1 as SNHLY and CDR2 as FYNNEI. V was clipped by 7 bases and J by 5 bases; unmatched bases: 4. The CDR3 is 13 residues long. The CDR3 spells CASNGQENEKLFF. CDR3 DNA sequence: TGTGCCAGCAATGGACAGGAGAATGAAAAACTGTTTTTT.

V usage is TRBV3-1 (or the pseudogene TRBV3-2) and J usage is TRBJ1-2; TRBD1 aligns across 9 bases. Germline CDR1 LGHDT, CDR2 YNNKEL (reference sequence). Trimming at V came to 4 bases and at J to 8 bases, leaving 14 bases not matched to a gene. CDR3 length: 16 amino acids. For the CDR3, the DNA is TGTGCCAGCAGCCCGATACATACAGGGGGCGAAGGGGGCTACACCTTC. The encoded protein is CASSPIHTGGEGGYTF.

CDR3 protein: CASKYDFTTYNEQFF. The DNA for the CDR3 is TGTGCCAGCAAATATGACTTCACAACCTACAATGAGCAGTTCTTC. The chain combines TRBV2 with TRBJ2-1; unclear D gene. The CDR3 spans 15 residues. CDR1 SNHLY and CDR2 FYNNEI come from the germline V gene. V lost 7 bases and J 2 bases, leaving 15 bases between the germline ends.

The chain recombines TRBV18 with TRBJ1-1; TRBD1 aligns across 7 bases. With 3 bases clipped from V and 3 bases from J, the junction kept 10 bases outside the gene matches. The germline gives CDR1 KGHSH, CDR2 LQKENI. CDR3 length equals 16 residues. In DNA form, the CDR3 reads TGTGCCAGCTCACCCTCCCCGACAGGGAGGTACACTGAAGCTTTCTTT. It translates to CASSPSPTGRYTEAFF. Combining the CDR3 with reference TRBV18 and TRBJ1-1 gives the whole variable domain NAGVMQNPRHLVRRRGQEARLRCSPMKGHSHVYWYRQLPEEGLKFMVYLQKENIIDESGMPKERFSAEFPKEGPSILRIQQVVRGDSAAYFCASSPSPTGRYTEAFFGQGTRLTVV.

This chain uses TRBV6-2 or TRBV6-3 with TRBJ2-3, with 12 bases matching TRBD2. The CDR3 is made up of 17 amino acids. The junction had 7 bases not matched to a gene; V was cut back by 4 bases and J by 2 bases. CDR1 and CDR2 (germline): MNHEY, SVGEGT. The CDR3 bases are TGTGCCAGCAGTTTCTACCGGACTAGCGGGAACACAGATACGCAGTATTTT. Translation gives CASSFYRTSGNTDTQYF.

The V and J genes are TRBV2 and TRBJ1-1, with 11 bases matching TRBD1. Germline V gene data show CDR1 as SNHLY and CDR2 as FYNNEI. V shed 5 bases, J shed 6 bases, and the junction held 8 bases outside the gene matches. This CDR3 comprises 15 residues. CDR3 residues: CASSRDRGSPPEAFF. CDR3 DNA: TGTGCCAGCAGTAGGGACAGGGGGTCGCCCCCTGAAGCTTTCTTT. The whole variable domain, remainder taken from reference TRBV2 and TRBJ1-1, is EPEVTQTPSHQVTQMGQEVILRCVPISNHLYFYWYRQILGQKVEFLVSFYNNEISEKSEIFDDQFSVERPDGSNFTLKIRSTKLEDSAMYFCASSRDRGSPPEAFFGQGTRLTVV.

The genes are TRBV11-2 and TRBJ2-5; 12 positions agree with TRBD2. The CDR3 extends over 15 amino acids. Germline V gives CDR1 SGHAT, CDR2 FQNNGV. Trimming removed 5 bases from V and 4 bases from J; junction bases left unmatched: 5. CDR3 sequence reads: CASSILAGGRETQYF. For the CDR3, the DNA is TGTGCCAGCAGCATTCTAGCGGGAGGGAGAGAGACCCAGTACTTC. The whole variable domain, filled in from reference TRBV11-2 and TRBJ2-5, reads EAGVAQSPRYKIIEKRQSVAFWCNPISGHATLYWYQQILGQGPKLLIQFQNNGVVDDSQLPKDRFSAERLKGVDSTLKIQPAKLEDSAVYLCASSILAGGRETQYFGPGTRLLVL.

The chain carries TRBV27 and TRBJ1-5; TRBD1 might be the D (5 bases). Trimming removed 5 bases from V and 2 bases from J, with 16 bases in between. CDR1 MNHEY and CDR2 SMNVEV come from the germline V gene (reference sequence). The CDR3 consists of 16 residues. The CDR3 is CASSPQGVLGNQPQHF. The CDR3 DNA reads as TGTGCCAGCAGTCCGCAGGGTGTGTTAGGCAATCAGCCCCAGCATTTT.

This sequence joins TRBV5-1 and TRBJ2-2, with 7 bases identical to TRBD1. This CDR3 has 13 residues. The trim removed 7 bases at V and 0 bases at J, leaving 0 bases unmatched. The germline V gene encodes CDR1 SGHRS and CDR2 YFSETQ. The CDR3 here is CASGTANTGELFF. DNA for the CDR3: TGCGCCAGCGGGACAGCGAACACCGGGGAGCTGTTTTTT.

This chain joins TRBV7-2 and TRBJ2-7, with 13 bases aligning to TRBD2. Per germline, CDR1 SGHTA and CDR2 FQGNSA. CDR3 length: 15 amino acids. With 4 bases clipped from V and 2 bases from J, the junction kept 2 bases outside the gene matches. The CDR3 bases are TGTGCCAGCAGCTCCACTAGCGGGAGGGCCTACGAGCAGTACTTC. It specifies CASSSTSGRAYEQYF.

This chain connects TRBV6-5 to TRBJ1-5, with D perhaps TRBD1 (5 bases). From germline, CDR1 is MNHEY and CDR2 SVGAGI. The CDR3 loop spans 14 amino acids. V lost 7 bases, J lost 4 bases, and 14 bases lay in between. CDR3 in DNA: TGTGCCAGCAACCGCGACAGTCCTAATCAGCCCCAGCATTTT. It codes for CASNRDSPNQPQHF.

The chain carries TRBV24-1 and TRBJ1-2; a possible D gene is TRBD1 (6 bases). CDR1 and CDR2 (germline): KGHDR, SFDVKD. V was shortened by 1 base and J by 8 bases, with 28 bases between the two germline ends. This CDR3 is built from 19 residues. CDR3 residues: CATSDFHTLITDRLYGYTF. The DNA of the CDR3 is TGTGCCACCAGTGATTTTCACACCCTAATTACGGACAGACTCTACGGCTACACCTTC.

The V call is TRBV11-3, the J call TRBJ1-2; TRBD1 agrees at 9 bases. The CDR3 has 13 amino acids. The germline gives CDR1 SGHNT, CDR2 YENEEA. The junction had 7 bases not matched to a gene; V was cut back by 6 bases and J by 8 bases. As DNA, the CDR3 is TGTGCCAGCAGAACCCGGGACAGGGACGGCTACACCTTC. Encoded protein: CASRTRDRDGYTF. The whole variable domain, filled in from reference TRBV11-3 and TRBJ1-2, reads EAGVVQSPRYKIIEKKQPVAFWCNPISGHNTLYWYLQNLGQGPELLIRYENEEAVDDSQLPKDRFSAERLKGVDSTLKIQPAELGDSAVYLCASRTRDRDGYTFGSGTRLTVV.

The V gene is TRBV5-1, the J gene TRBJ2-5; D might be TRBD1 (5 bases). Germline V gives CDR1 SGHRS, CDR2 YFSETQ. The germline V and J ends were trimmed by 2 bases and 2 bases, with 7 bases remaining between them. This CDR3 has 13 amino acids. The CDR3 region is CASSFAGQETQYF. The CDR3 DNA reads as TGCGCCAGCAGCTTCGCAGGGCAAGAGACCCAGTACTTC.

This clone has a handful of counts. This rearrangement joins TRBV28 to TRBJ1-6; TRBD1 matches 9 bases. The CDR3 has 16 residues. Trimming at V came to 2 bases and at J to 8 bases, leaving 7 bases not matched to a gene. Germline V gene data show CDR1 as MDHEN and CDR2 as SYDVKM. CDR3: CASSLTGQGTYSPLHF. For the CDR3, the DNA is TGTGCCAGCAGTTTAACGGGACAGGGAACCTATTCACCCCTCCACTTT.

The V gene is TRBV19, the J gene TRBJ1-6, with TRBD1 as a possible D gene (5 bases). CDR3 length equals 13 residues. V was clipped by 10 bases and J by 9 bases, with 16 bases between them. From germline, CDR1 is LNHDA and CDR2 SQIVND (reference sequence). CDR3 protein: CATWRGVGSPLHF. For the CDR3, the DNA is TGTGCCACCTGGAGGGGAGTGGGTTCACCCCTCCACTTT.

The chain carries TRBV24-1 and TRBJ2-1; 9 positions agree with TRBD1. With 4 bases clipped from V and 6 bases from J, the junction kept 12 bases outside the gene matches. CDR1 is KGHDR, CDR2 SFDVKD, per germline. There are 17 residues in the CDR3. DNA of the CDR3: TGTGCCACCAGTGACCCGAACCCGGGACAGGGAGGCAATGAGCAGTTCTTC. It codes for CATSDPNPGQGGNEQFF.

V and J are TRBV4-3 and TRBJ2-7; 10 bases align to TRBD2. The V and J ends lost 0 bases and 2 bases, in that order; junction bases with no gene match: 10. The CDR3 runs 18 residues. Germline loops: CDR1 LGHNA, CDR2 YSLEER. CDR3 loop: CASSQEVPGTSDPYEQYF. The CDR3 DNA sequence: TGCGCCAGCAGCCAAGAGGTACCCGGGACTAGCGACCCCTACGAGCAGTACTTC.

V gene TRBV6-5 combines with J gene TRBJ2-3, with TRBD2 as a possible D gene (5 bases). The CDR3 is 14 residues long. Germline assignment: CDR1 MNHEY and CDR2 SVGAGI. Between the trimmed V and J ends, which lost 8 bases and 4 bases, there was a span of 16 bases. The CDR3 sequence: CASQAGSSADTQYF. The DNA for the CDR3 is TGTGCCAGCCAGGCGGGCTCTTCTGCAGATACGCAGTATTTT.

The chain is built from TRBV10-3 and TRBJ2-3; 10 positions agree with TRBD2. Per germline, CDR1 ENHRY and CDR2 SYGVKD. V lost 5 bases to trimming and J lost 0 bases; unmatched junction nucleotides: 8. The CDR3 is 17 amino acids. In nucleotides, the CDR3 is TGTGCCATCAGTACCCTAGCGGGAGTAGAAAGCACAGATACGCAGTATTTT. It encodes CAISTLAGVESTDTQYF.

The chain uses TRBV14 and TRBJ2-1; TRBD2 matches at 11 bases. This CDR3 has 16 amino acids. The junction had 3 bases not matched to a gene; V was cut back by 2 bases and J by 3 bases. Germline V gene lookup returns CDR1 SGHDN and CDR2 FVKESK. This CDR3 reads CASSQLTSGDYNEQFF. CDR3 DNA: TGTGCCAGCAGCCAATTGACTAGCGGGGACTACAATGAGCAGTTCTTC.

The V call is TRBV30, the J call TRBJ2-2, with D possibly being TRBD2 (6 bases). CDR3 length: 12 amino acids. Germline CDR1 is GTSNPN and CDR2 is SVGIG (reference sequence). Trimming took off 6 bases at V and 6 bases at J, with 11 bases between the two ends. The CDR3 reads CACPRRAGELFF. CDR3 sequence (DNA): TGTGCCTGTCCTCGGAGGGCCGGGGAGCTGTTTTTT.

The J gene is TRBJ2-4, the V gene TRBV12-3 or TRBV12-4; weak D call: TRBD2 (5 bases). CDR3 size: 12 residues. V lost 10 bases, J lost 6 bases, and 13 bases lay in between. CDR3 protein: CATPDEGNIQYF. DNA for the CDR3: TGTGCCACACCCGATGAGGGAAACATTCAGTACTTC.

There are a few counts of this clone. The chain has TRBV13 and TRBJ2-7; the match to TRBD2 covers 7 bases. Germline lookup yields CDR1 PRHDT and CDR2 FYEKMQ (reference sequence). V trimming: 4 bases; J trimming: 3 bases; junction bases outside the gene matches: 18. CDR3 size: 18 residues. The CDR3 region has the DNA TGTGCCAGCAGCTCATACGACCCCTGGGGAGGGGAGAGCTACGAGCAGTACTTC. Encoded protein: CASSSYDPWGGESYEQYF.

This chain links TRBV19 with TRBJ1-6; a weak D match, TRBD1 (5 bases). The germline V gene encodes CDR1 LNHDA and CDR2 SQIVND (reference sequence). The CDR3 has 14 amino acids. V was cut by 1 base and J by 10 bases, with 11 bases left in between. CDR3 nucleotide sequence: TGTGCCAGTAGTATAGCCGGGGGAGAGTCACCCCTCCACTTT. Translation gives CASSIAGGESPLHF.

The genes are TRBV24-1 and TRBJ2-1, with 8 bases identical to TRBD2. There are 15 residues in the CDR3. Germline loops: CDR1 KGHDR, CDR2 SFDVKD. V dropped 3 bases and J dropped 5; count of bases not matched to a gene: 5. CDR3 coding DNA: TGTGCCACCAGTGATGCGGGAGGCAGGAACAATGAGCAGTTCTTC. Encoded protein: CATSDAGGRNNEQFF.